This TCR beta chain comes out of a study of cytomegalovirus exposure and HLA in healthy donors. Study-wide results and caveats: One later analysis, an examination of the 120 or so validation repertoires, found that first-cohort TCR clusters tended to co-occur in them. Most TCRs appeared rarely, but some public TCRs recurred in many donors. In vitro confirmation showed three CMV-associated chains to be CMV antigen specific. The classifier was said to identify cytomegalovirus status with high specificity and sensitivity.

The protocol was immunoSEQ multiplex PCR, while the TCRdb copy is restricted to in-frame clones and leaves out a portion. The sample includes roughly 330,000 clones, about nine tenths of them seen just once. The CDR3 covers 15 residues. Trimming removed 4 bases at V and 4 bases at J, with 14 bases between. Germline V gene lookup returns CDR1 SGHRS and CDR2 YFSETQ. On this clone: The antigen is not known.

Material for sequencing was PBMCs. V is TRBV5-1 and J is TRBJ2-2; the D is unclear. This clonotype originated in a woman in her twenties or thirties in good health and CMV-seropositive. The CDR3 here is CASSAQGPGTGELFF. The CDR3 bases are TGCGCCAGCAGCGCCCAAGGACCGGGCACCGGGGAGCTGTTTTTT.